The clone carrying this TCR beta chain was observed at least ten times. The antigen is not known. The source of the sample is a study of regulatory T cells in long-lasting Graves disease. Building the TCR beta libraries relied on iRepertoire HTBI primers, and CDR3 regions underwent Arm-PCR. One entry per CDR3 protein results from TCRdb running MiXCR on the multiplex PCR reads. The sample has roughly 300,000 distinct CDR3 sequences, roughly a fifth seen once. General observations from the study: TCR diversity was lower in persistent than newly diagnosed Graves' disease.

Per the germline V gene, CDR1 is DFQATT and CDR2 is SNEGSKA (reference sequence). The CDR3 is 15 residues long. V lost 6 bases and J 3 bases, leaving 21 bases between the germline ends. Time point here: persistent/refractory GD, antithyroid drugs over 5 years with positive TRAb. Extracted PBMC RNA gave rise to the TCR library. Diagnosing Graves' disease relied on the American Thyroid Association guidelines. The chain combines TRBV20-1 with TRBJ2-7, with D possibly TRBD2 on 6 matching bases. The clonotype originates from a female donor with Graves disease. The input for sequencing was peripheral blood mononuclear cells (PBMCs), taken when the disease was refractory, from a patient treated with antithyroid drugs. CDR3 in amino acids: CSARPPGGPGYEQYF. CDR3 nucleotides: TGCAGTGCCAGACCACCAGGAGGGCCAGGCTACGAGCAGTACTTC.